This T cell receptor (beta chain) was recovered during a study of molecular identifiers for immune sequencing clone quantification. Previously published methods and listed TCR primers were used for the bulk TCR libraries. Using its own MiXCR run on the PCR reads, TCRdb lists one record per CDR3 protein. This sample has about 500,000 distinct CDR3 sequences, with about 25% found just once. Source material: naive CD8+ T cells from blood, with Jurkat cell RNA spiked in. Regarding subset: FACS-sorted CD8+CD4-CCR7+CD45RA+ naive T cells. The receptor's source is a human donor in good health. Some libraries in this study had Jurkat cell RNA spiked in.

CDR3 protein: CASSPDREVPENSYEQYF. For the CDR3, the DNA is TGTGCCAGCTCGCCTGACAGGGAGGTGCCCGAAAATTCGTACGAGCAGTACTTC. The rearrangement links TRBV18 to TRBJ2-7, with TRBD1 as a possible D gene (7 bases). CDR3 length equals 18 residues. The germline CDR1 and CDR2 sequences are KGHSH and LQKENI. Trimming shortened V by 6 bases and J by 4 bases, and 28 bases separated the two germline ends.